The rows below give T cell receptor beta chains drawn from one sample of a study of early T cells in non-severe SARS-CoV-2 infection. TCRdb reprocessed the 5' RACE reads via MiXCR and lists one record per CDR3 protein. The sample lists about 52,000 distinct CDR3 sequences; roughly 6.5% were seen once. The sequenced material came from whole blood. The receptors here all came from an adult who was a healthcare worker with PCR-confirmed SARS-CoV-2 infection or an uninfected control (not recorded which). Both conserved end residues are part of each CDR3. D genes are given only for firm matches. The size entry is marked missing in some rows and otherwise reads once, few, many or a size class.

j_call: TRBJ2-7; v_call: TRBV5-4; clone_size: .; d_call: .; cdr3_nt: TGTGCCAGCAGCCCCTCCCGGGACACCAACTACGAGCAGTACTTC; cdr3_aa: CASSPSRDTNYEQYF
j_call: TRBJ2-3; v_call: TRBV4-3; clone_size: .; d_call: .; cdr3_nt: TGCGCCAGCAGCCAAGATGGGCAGGGGAAAGATACGCAGTATTTT; cdr3_aa: CASSQDGQGKDTQYF
j_call: TRBJ1-1; v_call: TRBV3-1; clone_size: few; d_call: .; cdr3_nt: TGTGCCAGCAGCCAGGTGAACACTGAAGCTTTCTTT; cdr3_aa: CASSQVNTEAFF
j_call: TRBJ1-2; v_call: TRBV6-2/TRBV6-3; clone_size: many; d_call: TRBD1; cdr3_nt: TGTGCCAGCAGTTTCGGGACAGGGACCTTCTACACCTTC; cdr3_aa: CASSFGTGTFYTF
j_call: TRBJ1-1; v_call: TRBV18; clone_size: many; d_call: TRBD1; cdr3_nt: TGTGCCAGCTCCCCGGGACAGGTTTTGGCAATGAACACTGAAGCTTTCTTT; cdr3_aa: CASSPGQVLAMNTEAFF
j_call: TRBJ2-7; v_call: TRBV20-1; clone_size: many; d_call: TRBD2; cdr3_nt: TGCAGTGCGACCCCATCAGCGGGGGGTAACTACGAGCAGTACTTC; cdr3_aa: CSATPSAGGNYEQYF
j_call: TRBJ2-7; v_call: TRBV6-5; clone_size: few; d_call: .; cdr3_nt: TGTGCCAGCAGTTACGGACGACCGGACAGTTCCTACGAGCAGTACTTC; cdr3_aa: CASSYGRPDSSYEQYF
j_call: TRBJ2-7; v_call: TRBV29-1; clone_size: many; d_call: TRBD1; cdr3_nt: TGCAGCGTTGAAGATCGAACGTTTCAAACAGGGGCGTACGAGCAGTACTTC; cdr3_aa: CSVEDRTFQTGAYEQYF
j_call: TRBJ2-1; v_call: TRBV5-1; clone_size: .; d_call: .; cdr3_nt: TGCGCCAGCAGCTTGGCGGCGACTCCCAACAATGAGCAGTTCTTC; cdr3_aa: CASSLAATPNNEQFF
j_call: TRBJ2-1; v_call: TRBV5-4; clone_size: few; d_call: TRBD2; cdr3_nt: TGTGCCAGCAGCACGGGGGGTGACTCCTACAATGAGCAGTTCTTC; cdr3_aa: CASSTGGDSYNEQFF
j_call: TRBJ1-6; v_call: TRBV9; clone_size: many; d_call: .; cdr3_nt: TGTGCCAGCAGCGTAGGTCAGGGAGTGAGGAATTCACCCCTCCACTTT; cdr3_aa: CASSVGQGVRNSPLHF
j_call: TRBJ2-7; v_call: TRBV10-2; clone_size: many; d_call: TRBD2; cdr3_nt: TGCGCCAGCAGTGAATACGGGGGGTCCCACGAGCAGTACTTC; cdr3_aa: CASSEYGGSHEQYF
j_call: TRBJ1-5; v_call: TRBV24-1; clone_size: few; d_call: .; cdr3_nt: TGTGCCACCAGTGCACAGGGTGGACAGCCCCAGCATTTT; cdr3_aa: CATSAQGGQPQHF
j_call: TRBJ2-7; v_call: TRBV7-2; clone_size: many; d_call: TRBD2; cdr3_nt: TGTGCCAGCAGCTTAATGTCGGGGGGAGGAGGGCTAGAGCACGAGCAGTACTTC; cdr3_aa: CASSLMSGGGGLEHEQYF
j_call: TRBJ1-2; v_call: TRBV6-2/TRBV6-3; clone_size: .; d_call: TRBD1; cdr3_nt: TGTGCCAGCAAAGCCTCCGGGACAGGCCGATATGGCTACACCTTC; cdr3_aa: CASKASGTGRYGYTF
j_call: TRBJ1-5; v_call: TRBV30; clone_size: many; d_call: TRBD1; cdr3_nt: TGTGCCTGGAGTGCCGACAGGGGTGCCCAGCCCCAGCATTTT; cdr3_aa: CAWSADRGAQPQHF
j_call: TRBJ1-2; v_call: TRBV4-2; clone_size: many; d_call: .; cdr3_nt: TGTGCCAGCAGCCATCCCACGTGGGGCAAAACCACTAACTATGGCTACACCTTC; cdr3_aa: CASSHPTWGKTTNYGYTF
j_call: TRBJ2-3; v_call: TRBV6-2/TRBV6-3; clone_size: few; d_call: TRBD2; cdr3_nt: TGTGCCAGCAGCCTTAATCAAGCGGGGGCGATCACAGATACGCAGTATTTT; cdr3_aa: CASSLNQAGAITDTQYF
j_call: TRBJ2-2; v_call: TRBV7-2; clone_size: many; d_call: .; cdr3_nt: TGTGCCAGCAGCTTAGGAGGCGGCAGTGCTGGGGAGCTGTTTTTT; cdr3_aa: CASSLGGGSAGELFF
j_call: TRBJ1-1; v_call: TRBV28; clone_size: many; d_call: .; cdr3_nt: TGTGCCAGCAGTCCGCATACAGGGACTGAAGCTTTCTTT; cdr3_aa: CASSPHTGTEAFF
j_call: TRBJ1-6; v_call: TRBV20-1; clone_size: many; d_call: .; cdr3_nt: TGCAGTGCTAGTAGGGGTGTGGGGTCACCCCTCCACTTT; cdr3_aa: CSASRGVGSPLHF
j_call: TRBJ2-1; v_call: TRBV20-1; clone_size: many; d_call: TRBD1; cdr3_nt: TGCAGTGCCGGACGCAGGCAGGGGGCCAATGAGCAGTTCTTC; cdr3_aa: CSAGRRQGANEQFF
j_call: TRBJ2-5; v_call: TRBV18; clone_size: many; d_call: .; cdr3_nt: TGTGCCAGCTCACCACCCTCGGGACTTAGCATGGAGACCCAGTACTTC; cdr3_aa: CASSPPSGLSMETQYF
j_call: TRBJ2-7; v_call: TRBV19; clone_size: many; d_call: TRBD2; cdr3_nt: TGTGCCAGTAGTCCGTACGGGGGGAGCTCCTACGAGCAGTACTTC; cdr3_aa: CASSPYGGSSYEQYF
j_call: TRBJ2-5; v_call: TRBV7-9; clone_size: once; d_call: .; cdr3_nt: TGTGCCAGCAGCAAAATAGACCGGGACGGCAACAAAAACTTC; cdr3_aa: CASSKIDRDGNKNF
j_call: TRBJ2-7; v_call: TRBV4-3; clone_size: many; d_call: .; cdr3_nt: TGCGCCAGCAGCCATTCGGACGCCACCTACGAGCAGTACTTC; cdr3_aa: CASSHSDATYEQYF
j_call: TRBJ1-2; v_call: TRBV4-3; clone_size: many; d_call: .; cdr3_nt: TGCGCCAGCAGCCAAAGCGGACGGGAGAATGGCTACACCTTC; cdr3_aa: CASSQSGRENGYTF
j_call: TRBJ1-1; v_call: TRBV7-6; clone_size: many; d_call: .; cdr3_nt: TGTGCCAGCAGACCAGGGGTGAACACTGAAGCTTTCTTT; cdr3_aa: CASRPGVNTEAFF
j_call: TRBJ2-3; v_call: TRBV12-3/TRBV12-4; clone_size: few; d_call: TRBD2; cdr3_nt: TGTGCCAGCAGTTTATCGGGGGGATGGAGCCCAGATACGCAGTATTTT; cdr3_aa: CASSLSGGWSPDTQYF
j_call: TRBJ2-2; v_call: TRBV6-2/TRBV6-3; clone_size: few; d_call: .; cdr3_nt: TGTGCCAGCACCCAGAACACCGGGGAGCTGTTTTTT; cdr3_aa: CASTQNTGELFF
j_call: TRBJ1-2; v_call: TRBV29-1; clone_size: many; d_call: TRBD1; cdr3_nt: TGCAGCGTCGTTTTACAGGGGGCGGTCTATGGCTACACCTTC; cdr3_aa: CSVVLQGAVYGYTF
j_call: TRBJ1-5; v_call: TRBV7-7; clone_size: few; d_call: .; cdr3_nt: TGTGCTAGCAGCCTCCGTGAGGGTAGGGATCAGCCCCAGCATTTT; cdr3_aa: CASSLREGRDQPQHF
j_call: TRBJ2-7; v_call: TRBV12-3/TRBV12-4; clone_size: many; d_call: .; cdr3_nt: TGTGCCAGCAGGAACGGGAGCTCCTACGAGCAGTACTTC; cdr3_aa: CASRNGSSYEQYF
j_call: TRBJ2-7; v_call: TRBV7-2; clone_size: few; d_call: TRBD1; cdr3_nt: TGTGCCAGCAGCTCGCACACTGCCGGGACAGGGTTCAACGAGCAGTACTTC; cdr3_aa: CASSSHTAGTGFNEQYF
j_call: TRBJ1-1; v_call: TRBV11-2; clone_size: many; d_call: .; cdr3_nt: TGTGCCAGCAGCTCAGGGGTACGGAGCACTGAAGCTTTCTTT; cdr3_aa: CASSSGVRSTEAFF
j_call: TRBJ1-5; v_call: TRBV6-1; clone_size: many; d_call: TRBD1; cdr3_nt: TGTGCCAGCAGTGGACAGGGGAGCAATCAGCCCCAGCATTTT; cdr3_aa: CASSGQGSNQPQHF
j_call: TRBJ2-3; v_call: TRBV12-3/TRBV12-4; clone_size: .; d_call: .; cdr3_nt: TGTGCCAGCAGCCCCGGCATGGGAACGCAGTATTTT; cdr3_aa: CASSPGMGTQYF
j_call: TRBJ1-1; v_call: TRBV7-9; clone_size: few; d_call: .; cdr3_nt: TGTGCCAGCAGCTTAGGTGGCAGCTTGAACACTGAAGCTTTCTTT; cdr3_aa: CASSLGGSLNTEAFF
j_call: TRBJ2-1; v_call: TRBV5-1; clone_size: many; d_call: .; cdr3_nt: TGCGCCAGCAGTTCCGGCGGGAACTACAATGAGCAGTTCTTC; cdr3_aa: CASSSGGNYNEQFF
j_call: TRBJ1-5; v_call: TRBV7-2; clone_size: .; d_call: .; cdr3_nt: TGTGCCAGCAGCTTAGACGCAGCCTCGGCGCCCCAGCATTTT; cdr3_aa: CASSLDAASAPQHF
j_call: TRBJ2-7; v_call: TRBV12-3/TRBV12-4; clone_size: many; d_call: TRBD1; cdr3_nt: TGTGCCAGCAGTATGGTAGGACAGGGCGCCGAGCAGTACTTC; cdr3_aa: CASSMVGQGAEQYF
j_call: TRBJ2-1; v_call: TRBV15; clone_size: few; d_call: TRBD2; cdr3_nt: TGTGCCACCAGCAGAGATACACAGCACGGGGGGTGGCAGTTCTTC; cdr3_aa: CATSRDTQHGGWQFF
j_call: TRBJ2-5; v_call: TRBV5-4; clone_size: many; d_call: .; cdr3_nt: TGTGCCAGCAGCTTGTACGGGGGGCGAGAGACCCAGTACTTC; cdr3_aa: CASSLYGGRETQYF
j_call: TRBJ2-5; v_call: TRBV6-2/TRBV6-3; clone_size: many; d_call: TRBD2; cdr3_nt: TGTGCCAGCAGTAGGGCCCAGACTAGCGGGGGACTCCAAGAGACCCAGTACTTC; cdr3_aa: CASSRAQTSGGLQETQYF
j_call: TRBJ1-1; v_call: TRBV7-9; clone_size: many; d_call: .; cdr3_nt: TGTGCCAGCAGCCCCCCAGGGGTAGGCACTGAAGCTTTCTTT; cdr3_aa: CASSPPGVGTEAFF
j_call: TRBJ2-5; v_call: TRBV2; clone_size: many; d_call: .; cdr3_nt: TGTGCCAGCAGTCGGGACTCCCAAGAGACCCAGTACTTC; cdr3_aa: CASSRDSQETQYF